A selection of T cell receptor beta chains follows, all from one sample in a study of cytomegalovirus exposure and HLA in healthy donors. Using immunoSEQ multiplex PCR, the repertoire was profiled, and TCRdb retains in-frame clones only, with some absent. The data show roughly 50,000 clones, and the top ten clones hold 2.1%. Sequences were obtained from PBMCs. The receptors come from a woman between 40 and 50 years old in good health and CMV-seronegative. The conserved cysteine and the conserved F or W are not part of the CDR3 here. Each record gives: D gene, V gene, J gene, CDR3 protein. D genes are given only for firm matches.

TRBD1	TRBV19	TRBJ2-5	ASSTQGLETQY
TRBD1	TRBV6-4	TRBJ2-2	ARKTGDHECGELF
.	TRBV10-3	TRBJ1-1	ATGGGLDTEAF
TRBD1	TRBV4-3	TRBJ2-1	ASSQHWTGVDNEQF
TRBD2	TRBV5-1	TRBJ2-1	ASSSRALAGVNNEQF
TRBD2	TRBV4-2	TRBJ2-1	ASSQAGGTYNEQF
.	TRBV28	TRBJ2-7	ASNRASGAYEQY
TRBD1	TRBV25-1	TRBJ1-2	ASLGDREGLANYGYT
.	TRBV5-1	TRBJ2-7	ASSSTTMSPQY
.	TRBV11-2	TRBJ2-7	ASSPLVGTYPTRQY
TRBD1	TRBV15	TRBJ1-5	ATSSGTGGWQPQH
TRBD1	TRBV27	TRBJ2-2	ASSLRVGQGYTGELF
.	TRBV5-6	TRBJ2-7	ASSYKGVREQY
.	TRBV5-1	TRBJ2-5	ASSLQPGEETQY
.	TRBV7-9	TRBJ2-5	ASSSTTRYYAETQY
.	TRBV12-2	TRBJ1-1	ASRLGEGQLVCTEDF